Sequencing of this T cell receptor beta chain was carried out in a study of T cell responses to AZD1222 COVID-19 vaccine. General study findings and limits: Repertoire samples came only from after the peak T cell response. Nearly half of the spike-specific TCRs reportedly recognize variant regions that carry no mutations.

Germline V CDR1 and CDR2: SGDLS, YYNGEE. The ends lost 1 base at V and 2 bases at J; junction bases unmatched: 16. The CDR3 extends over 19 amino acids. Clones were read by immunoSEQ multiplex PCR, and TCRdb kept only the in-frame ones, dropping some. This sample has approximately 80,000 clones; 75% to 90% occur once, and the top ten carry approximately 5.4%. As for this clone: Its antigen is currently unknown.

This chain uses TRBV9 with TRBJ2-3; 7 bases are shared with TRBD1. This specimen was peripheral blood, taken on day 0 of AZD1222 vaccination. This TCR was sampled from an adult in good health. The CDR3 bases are TGTGCCAGCAGCGTACTAGCAGGCGCCGGACAGGAAGACACAGATACGCAGTATTTT. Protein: CASSVLAGAGQEDTDTQYF. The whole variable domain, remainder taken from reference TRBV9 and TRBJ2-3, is DSGVTQTPKHLITATGQRVTLRCSPRSGDLSVYWYQQSLDQGLQFLIQYYNGEERAKGNILERFSAQQFPDLHSELNLSSLELGDSALYFCASSVLAGAGQEDTDTQYFGPGTRLTVL.